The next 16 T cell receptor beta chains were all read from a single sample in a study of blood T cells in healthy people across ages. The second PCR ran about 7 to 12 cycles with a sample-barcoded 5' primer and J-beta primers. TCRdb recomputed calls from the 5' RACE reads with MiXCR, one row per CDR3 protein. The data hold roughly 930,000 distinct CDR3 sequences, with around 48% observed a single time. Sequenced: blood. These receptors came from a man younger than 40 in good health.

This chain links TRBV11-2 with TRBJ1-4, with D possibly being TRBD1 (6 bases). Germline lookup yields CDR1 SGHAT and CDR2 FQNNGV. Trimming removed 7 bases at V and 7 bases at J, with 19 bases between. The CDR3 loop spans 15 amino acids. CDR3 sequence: CASTPRGGIGEKLFF. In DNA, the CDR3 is TGTGCCAGCACACCCCGTGGGGGCATCGGTGAAAAACTGTTTTTT.

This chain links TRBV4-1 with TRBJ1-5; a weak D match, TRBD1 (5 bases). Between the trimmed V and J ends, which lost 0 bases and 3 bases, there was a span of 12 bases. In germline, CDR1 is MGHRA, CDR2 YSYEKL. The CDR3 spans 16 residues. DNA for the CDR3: TGCGCCAGCAGCCAAGAATATAGACAGCTCAATCAGCCCCAGCATTTT. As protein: CASSQEYRQLNQPQHF.

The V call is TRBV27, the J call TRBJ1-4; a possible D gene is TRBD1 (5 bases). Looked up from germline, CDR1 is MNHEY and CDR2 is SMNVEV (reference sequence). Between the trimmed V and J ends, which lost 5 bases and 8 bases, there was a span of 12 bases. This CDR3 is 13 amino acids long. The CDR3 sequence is CASSGPGPEKLFF. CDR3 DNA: TGTGCCAGCAGTGGTCCGGGGCCCGAAAAACTGTTTTTT.

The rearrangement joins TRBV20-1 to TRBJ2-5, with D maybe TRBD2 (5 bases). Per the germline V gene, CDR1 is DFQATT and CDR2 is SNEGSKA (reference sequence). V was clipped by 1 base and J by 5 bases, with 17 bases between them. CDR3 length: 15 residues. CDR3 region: CSARATTGLKETQYF. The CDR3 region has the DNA TGCAGTGCTAGAGCCACGACGGGGTTAAAGGAGACCCAGTACTTC.

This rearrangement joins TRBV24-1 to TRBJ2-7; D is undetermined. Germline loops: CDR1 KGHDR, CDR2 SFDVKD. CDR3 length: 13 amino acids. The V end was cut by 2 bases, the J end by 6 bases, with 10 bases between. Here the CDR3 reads CATSDSSLSEQYF. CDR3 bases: TGTGCCACCAGTGATTCTTCACTATCCGAGCAGTACTTC.

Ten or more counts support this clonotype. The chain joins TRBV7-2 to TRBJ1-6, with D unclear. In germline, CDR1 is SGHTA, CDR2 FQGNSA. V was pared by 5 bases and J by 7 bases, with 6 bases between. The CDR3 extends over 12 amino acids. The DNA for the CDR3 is TGTGCCAGCAGCACATACAATTCACCCCTCCACTTT. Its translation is CASSTYNSPLHF.

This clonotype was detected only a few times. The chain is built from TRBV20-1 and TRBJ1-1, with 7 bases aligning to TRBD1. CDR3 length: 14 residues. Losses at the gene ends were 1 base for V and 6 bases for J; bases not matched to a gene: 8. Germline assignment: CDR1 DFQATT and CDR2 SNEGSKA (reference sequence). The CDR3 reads CSARGGGGRAEAFF. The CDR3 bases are TGCAGTGCTAGAGGAGGGGGCGGTCGGGCTGAAGCTTTCTTT.

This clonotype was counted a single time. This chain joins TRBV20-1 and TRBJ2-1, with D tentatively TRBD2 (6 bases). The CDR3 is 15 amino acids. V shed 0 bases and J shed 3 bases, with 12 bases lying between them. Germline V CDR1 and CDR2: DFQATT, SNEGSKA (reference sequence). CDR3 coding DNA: TGCAGTGCTAGAGATCCGGGGGACTTCTACAATGAGCAGTTCTTC. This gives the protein CSARDPGDFYNEQFF.

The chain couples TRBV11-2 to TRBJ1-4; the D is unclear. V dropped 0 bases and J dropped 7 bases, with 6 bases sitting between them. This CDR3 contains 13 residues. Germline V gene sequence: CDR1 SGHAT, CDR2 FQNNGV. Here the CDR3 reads CASSLEQTEKLFF. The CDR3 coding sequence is TGTGCCAGCAGCTTAGAACAGACTGAAAAACTGTTTTTT.

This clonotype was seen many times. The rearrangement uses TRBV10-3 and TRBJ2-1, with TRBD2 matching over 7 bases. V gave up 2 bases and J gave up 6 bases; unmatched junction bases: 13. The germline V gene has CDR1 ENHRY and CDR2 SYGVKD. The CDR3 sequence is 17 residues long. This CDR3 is CAISEGGPGGPGNEQFF. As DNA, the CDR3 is TGTGCCATCAGTGAGGGAGGTCCGGGGGGTCCGGGCAATGAGCAGTTCTTC.

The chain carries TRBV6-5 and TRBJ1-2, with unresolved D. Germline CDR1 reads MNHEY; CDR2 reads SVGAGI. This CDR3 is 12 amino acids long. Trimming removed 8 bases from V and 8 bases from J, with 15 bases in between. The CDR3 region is CASRRPAEGYTF. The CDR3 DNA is TGTGCCAGCCGAAGGCCCGCCGAAGGCTACACCTTC.

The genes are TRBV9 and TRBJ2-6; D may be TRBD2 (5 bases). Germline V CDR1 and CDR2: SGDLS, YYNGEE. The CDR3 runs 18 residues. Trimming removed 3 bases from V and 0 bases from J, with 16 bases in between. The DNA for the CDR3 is TGTGCCAGCAGCGGACTAAACAGTTTTAGCTCTGGGGCCAACGTCCTGACTTTC. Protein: CASSGLNSFSSGANVLTF.

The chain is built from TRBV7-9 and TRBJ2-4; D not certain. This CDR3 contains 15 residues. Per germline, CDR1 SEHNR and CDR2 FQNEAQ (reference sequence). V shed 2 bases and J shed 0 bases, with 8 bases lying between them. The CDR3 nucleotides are TGTGCCAGCAGCTTAACGGATATAGCCAAAAACATTCAGTACTTC. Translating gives CASSLTDIAKNIQYF.

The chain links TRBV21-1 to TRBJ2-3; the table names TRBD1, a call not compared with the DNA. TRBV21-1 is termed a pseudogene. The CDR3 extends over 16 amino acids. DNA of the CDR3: TGTGCCAGCCGCACCTACCCCGGGACGAAACCCGATACGCAGTATTTT. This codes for CASRTYPGTKPDTQYF.

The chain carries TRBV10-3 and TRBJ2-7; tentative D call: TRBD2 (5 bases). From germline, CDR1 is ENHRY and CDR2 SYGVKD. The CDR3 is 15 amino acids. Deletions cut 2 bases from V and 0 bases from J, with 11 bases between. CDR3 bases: TGTGCCATCAGTGAGAGGGTCGGAGGCTCCTACGAGCAGTACTTC. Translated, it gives CAISERVGGSYEQYF.

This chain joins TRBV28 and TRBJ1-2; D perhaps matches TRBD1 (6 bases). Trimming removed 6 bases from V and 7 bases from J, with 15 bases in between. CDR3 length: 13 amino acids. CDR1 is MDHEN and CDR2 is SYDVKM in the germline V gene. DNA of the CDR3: TGTGCCAGCAGGGGTGGGGGGCGCGGTGGCTACACCTTC. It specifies CASRGGGRGGYTF.